This T cell receptor beta chain came from a study of cytomegalovirus exposure and HLA in healthy donors. Study results and caveats: The only immune exposure information that was available was CMV serostatus. Some 17,000 TCR beta sequences were associated with HLA alleles at 0.05 false discovery rate in a later analysis.

The V gene's germline CDR1 is SGHVS and CDR2 FNYEAQ. Trimming cost V 5 bases and J 0 bases, with 11 bases left between them. The CDR3 contains 15 residues. A few counts support this clone. As yet, its antigen is unknown. PCR amplification relied on 60 Vbeta primers (plus 13 Jbeta primers). Assay used: immunoSEQ multiplex PCR; TCRdb lists only in-frame clones, some missing. The sample gives 110,000 or so clones, 67% of which show up once; about 8% is in the top ten. Material for sequencing was PBMCs. The TCR sequence derives from a man aged 18 to 29 in good health and CMV-seropositive. The chain is built from TRBV7-6 and TRBJ1-3, with TRBD1 as a possible D gene (6 bases). The CDR3: CASSPGAFSGNTIYF. The CDR3 nucleotides are TGTGCCAGCAGCCCAGGGGCCTTCTCTGGAAACACCATATATTTT.